This entry describes one T cell receptor beta chain. The germline V gene has CDR1 LNHDA and CDR2 SQIVND (reference sequence). V dropped 10 bases and J dropped 3 bases, with 3 bases sitting between them. The CDR3 is 9 amino acids. The data stem from a study of blood T cell repertoires in COVID-19. Study in general: Samples of COVID-19 (acute and convalescent) were obtained from the United States, Italy and Spain. Nucleic acid was either cDNA or gDNA, and it came from T cells, B-cell-depleted T cells, or PBMCs.

Method: immunoSEQ multiplex PCR; TCRdb's copy keeps in-frame clones and lacks some. The table shows some 150,000 clones, with 84% occurring only once. The clonotype was recovered from a man aged 40-49 years who had recovered from COVID-19. The J gene is TRBJ2-5, the V gene TRBV19; D uncertain. Sequenced sample: peripheral blood. CDR3 residues: CATKETQYF. In DNA, the CDR3 is TGTGCCACCAAAGAGACCCAGTACTTC.